The entry below describes one TCR beta chain. Its antigen is unknown. This CDR3 spans 14 amino acids. Looked up from germline, CDR1 is MNHEY and CDR2 is SVGAGI. V gave up 8 bases and J gave up 7 bases, with 20 bases separating them. The record originates from a study of shared clonotypes between healthy human individuals. General study points: It was the few donors that limited the genetic and exposure-history diversity represented. Memory subsets had estimated richness that was generally smaller than that of naive subsets.

Donation came from healthy HIV-negative adults that had no recent acute infections or vaccinations. Method: immunoSEQ multiplex PCR; TCRdb's copy keeps in-frame clones and lacks some. The table lists hundreds of thousands of clones, about 97% of them singletons. The sequenced sample was naive CD4+ T cells sorted from blood. Sample subset: CD45RA+ positively selected. The TCR sequence derives from a woman younger than 45 in good health. V gene TRBV6-5 combines with J gene TRBJ1-2, with D unclear. The CDR3 DNA sequence: TGTGCCAGCCAGTCAGGCCAAGAGGACGCTGGCTACACCTTC. Protein: CASQSGQEDAGYTF.